The 18 T cell receptor beta chains reported below all come from one sample, sequenced in a study of blood T cell repertoires in COVID-19. Libraries were prepared by immunoSEQ multiplex PCR; TCRdb keeps only in-frame clonotypes and omits some of them. The sample gives hundreds of thousands of clones, 80% to 90% of which show up once; roughly 2.5% is in the top ten. What was sequenced was PBMCs or T cells enriched from blood (not recorded which). The receptor set was obtained from a woman aged 18-29 years who had recovered from COVID-19.

This clone turned up a few times. V and J are TRBV6-5 and TRBJ1-5, with 8 bases aligning to TRBD1. J lost 2 bases, V lost 7 bases, and 7 bases had no gene match. Per germline, CDR1 MNHEY and CDR2 SVGAGI. The CDR3 covers 15 residues. The CDR3 loop reads CASTRTGTGNQPQHF. CDR3 bases: TGTGCCAGCACTCGGACAGGGACGGGCAATCAGCCCCAGCATTTT.

This chain joins TRBV20-1 and TRBJ2-1, with 9 bases fitting TRBD2. CDR3 length equals 15 residues. The germline V gene encodes CDR1 DFQATT and CDR2 SNEGSKA (reference sequence). The V and J ends lost 3 bases and 7 bases, in that order; junction bases with no gene match: 10. CDR3 DNA: TGCAGTGCTAGTCCCGCTAGCGGGGCGGGGAATGAGCAGTTCTTC. This encodes CSASPASGAGNEQFF.

This clone was detected only once. This chain joins TRBV4-1 and TRBJ2-2; 12 bases fit TRBD2. Germline CDR1 is MGHRA and CDR2 is YSYEKL. Trimming took 2 bases from V and 3 from J; bases not matched to a gene: 4. This CDR3 is built from 17 residues. Here the CDR3 DNA reads TGCGCCAGCAGCCAACCACTAGCGGGGGGAGACACCGGGGAGCTGTTTTTT. Protein product: CASSQPLAGGDTGELFF.

J is TRBJ2-6 and V is TRBV19, with TRBD1 matching over 9 bases. The CDR3 consists of 18 residues. V shed 7 bases, J shed 0 bases, and the junction held 10 bases outside the gene matches. CDR1 is LNHDA, CDR2 SQIVND, per germline (reference sequence). Written as DNA, the CDR3 is TGTGCCAGTACCGCGACTTGGGACAGGGTCTCTGGGGCCAACGTCCTGACTTTC. It is translated as CASTATWDRVSGANVLTF.

The CDR3 is CASSPSQGSQYEQYF. The CDR3 nucleotides are TGCGCCAGCAGCCCGAGCCAGGGGAGTCAGTACGAGCAGTACTTC. This rearrangement joins TRBV5-1 to TRBJ2-7; D possibly corresponds to TRBD1 (6 bases). V dropped 4 bases and J dropped 4 bases, with 18 bases sitting between them. The V gene's germline CDR1 is SGHRS and CDR2 YFSETQ. The CDR3 is 15 amino acids.

This clone has just a few counts. J is TRBJ1-1 and V is TRBV5-1; D gene uncertain. Trimming cost V 0 bases and J 3 bases, with 6 bases left between them. This CDR3 has 13 amino acids. Germline CDR1 is SGHRS and CDR2 is YFSETQ. CDR3 coding DNA: TGCGCCAGCAGCTTGGCCAGATACACTGAAGCTTTCTTT. It specifies CASSLARYTEAFF.

The chain has TRBV3-1 (or the pseudogene TRBV3-2) and TRBJ2-2, with 7 bases lining up with TRBD1. The length of the CDR3 is 15 residues. Germline CDR1 and CDR2: LGHDT and YNNKEL (reference sequence). Losses at the gene ends were 6 bases for V and 9 bases for J; bases not matched to a gene: 13. Here the CDR3 DNA reads TGTGCCAGCAGTCTGGGACAGACGCCTCGATGGGAGCTGTTTTTT. Its translation: CASSLGQTPRWELFF.

V usage is TRBV28 and J usage is TRBJ1-2; 12 nucleotides line up with TRBD1. The CDR3 has 15 residues. Unmatched junction bases numbered 7, after V lost 5 bases and J lost 6 bases. Germline V gene lookup returns CDR1 MDHEN and CDR2 SYDVKM. The CDR3 loop is CASSGPGQGANGYTF. The CDR3 DNA is TGTGCCAGCAGTGGACCGGGACAGGGGGCTAATGGCTACACCTTC.

This rearrangement joins TRBV27 to TRBJ2-2; 8 bases fit TRBD1. CDR1 is MNHEY and CDR2 is SMNVEV in the germline V gene (reference sequence). V trimming: 5 bases; J trimming: 6 bases; junction bases outside the gene matches: 8. CDR3 size: 15 residues. CDR3 in amino acids: CASSPLDRAAGELFF. The CDR3 nucleotides are TGTGCCAGCAGTCCCCTGGACAGGGCGGCCGGGGAGCTGTTTTTT.

CDR3 sequence: CASSAVTDTQYF. Written as DNA, the CDR3 is TGTGCCAGCAGTGCGGTAACAGATACGCAGTATTTT. The J gene is TRBJ2-3, the V gene TRBV12-3 or TRBV12-4; D remains unclear. V shed 5 bases and J shed 3 bases, with 6 bases lying between them. The CDR3 consists of 12 residues.

The chain combines TRBV9 with TRBJ2-7; TRBD1 matches at 10 bases. The CDR3 spans 15 residues. CDR1 is SGDLS, CDR2 YYNGEE, per germline. With V trimmed by 3 bases and J by 2 bases, 5 bases remained unmatched. The CDR3 nucleotides are TGTGCCAGCAGCGCCACTGGGACAGGGGCCTACGAGCAGTACTTC. It is translated as CASSATGTGAYEQYF.

This chain links TRBV15 with TRBJ2-2, with D perhaps TRBD1 (5 bases). CDR3 length: 17 residues. V lost 3 bases to trimming and J lost 0 bases, with 14 bases between them. Germline V lookup: CDR1 LNHNV, CDR2 YYDKDF (reference sequence). The CDR3 DNA follows: TGTGCCACCAGCAGTAAAGGGGCCCTCGCGAACACCGGGGAGCTGTTTTTT. It encodes CATSSKGALANTGELFF. The whole variable domain, filled in from reference TRBV15 and TRBJ2-2, reads DAMVIQNPRYQVTQFGKPVTLSCSQTLNHNVMYWYQQKSSQAPKLLFHYYDKDFNNEADTPDNFQSRRPNTSFCFLDIRSPGLGDTAMYLCATSSKGALANTGELFFGEGSRLTVL.

In its sample, this clone was seen many times. The chain uses TRBV6-5 and TRBJ2-7; D is unclear. Between the trimmed V and J ends, which lost 4 bases and 3 bases, there was a span of 10 bases. Germline V gene data show CDR1 as MNHEY and CDR2 as SVGAGI. There are 13 residues in the CDR3. The chain's CDR3 is CASSLQVLYEQYF. The DNA for the CDR3 is TGTGCCAGCAGTTTGCAGGTTCTCTACGAGCAGTACTTC.

The chain employs TRBV19 and TRBJ1-4, with 8 bases that match TRBD1. The CDR3 length is 14 residues. Per germline, CDR1 LNHDA and CDR2 SQIVND (reference sequence). After removal of 5 bases from V and 8 bases from J, the junction contained 7 bases not matched to a gene. CDR3 in amino acids: CASSRTGLGEKLFF. In DNA, the CDR3 is TGTGCCAGTAGTCGGACAGGGCTTGGCGAAAAACTGTTTTTT.

V usage is TRBV3-1 (or the pseudogene TRBV3-2) and J usage is TRBJ1-2; possible D gene TRBD1, 5 bases. The germline CDR1 and CDR2 sequences are LGHDT and YNNKEL (reference sequence). V was pared by 3 bases and J by 3 bases, with 8 bases between. The CDR3 is 13 amino acids. The CDR3 DNA reads as TGTGCCAGCAGCCAGGGGCCTTACTATGGCTACACCTTC. Protein product: CASSQGPYYGYTF.

The chain is built from TRBV10-1 and TRBJ2-4, with D possibly matching TRBD1 (5 bases). Trimming stripped 6 bases from V and 9 bases from J, with 18 bases between. Germline V gives CDR1 WNHNN, CDR2 SYGVQD (reference sequence). The CDR3 extends over 14 amino acids. The CDR3: CASSEKGPPGIQYF. The DNA for the CDR3 is TGCGCCAGCAGCGAGAAGGGGCCGCCGGGCATTCAGTACTTC.

This clone has a single count. The rearrangement joins TRBV4-2 to TRBJ1-6, with 9 bases that match TRBD1. Trimming cost V 2 bases and J 7 bases; bases outside gene matches: 12. The V gene's germline CDR1 is LGHNA and CDR2 YNFKEQ. The CDR3 covers 18 residues. CDR3 sequence reads: CASSQNSVPGQGNSPLHF. As DNA, the CDR3 is TGTGCCAGCAGCCAAAATTCCGTACCGGGACAGGGAAATTCACCCCTCCACTTT.

V and J are TRBV24-1 and TRBJ1-5; D may be TRBD1 (5 bases). V was pared by 3 bases and J by 12 bases, with 8 bases between. Per germline, CDR1 KGHDR and CDR2 SFDVKD. This CDR3 contains 11 residues. The CDR3 spells CATSDRQIQHF. In DNA, the CDR3 is TGTGCCACCAGTGATCGACAGATCCAGCATTTT.